A single sample gave rise to the 30 T cell receptor beta chains below, sequenced in a study of T cell repertoires in cytomegalovirus infection (dated by TCRdb to about 2019). The run used an Illumina HiSeq 1500. The raw public reads went through TCRdb reprocessing: fastp at Q25, MiXCR clone calling, in-frame beta chains kept. CDR3 protein duplicates are merged, each entry listing the most common genes and DNA. This sample is represented by 250,000 to 300,000 distinct CDR3 sequences; under 30% of them were singletons. The ten largest make up about 14% of the sample. Sequenced: PBMCs. These receptors were obtained from a human donor in good health (CMV status not recorded). Some clones in this sample may be carry-over from other donors' samples.

The chain carries TRBV5-1 and TRBJ2-6; TRBD2 matches at 8 bases. The germline CDR1 and CDR2 sequences are SGHRS and YFSETQ. The CDR3 extends over 19 amino acids. V lost 4 bases to trimming and J lost 0 bases; unmatched junction nucleotides: 12. For the CDR3, the DNA is TGCGCCAGCAGCCTTACAGCGGGGGCCTCCTTCTCTGGGGCCAACGTCCTGACTTTC. It specifies CASSLTAGASFSGANVLTF.

Remarks on this clonotype: A read error may explain this, as a much larger clone is one base away. V is TRBV7-8 and J is TRBJ1-3; TRBD1 matches at 9 bases. CDR3 length equals 14 residues. Germline V lookup: CDR1 SGHVS, CDR2 FQNEAQ. V was clipped by 5 bases and J by 5 bases; unmatched bases: 4. The CDR3, as DNA: TGTGCCAGCAGCATGACAGGGGGTCGAAACACCATATATTTT. This encodes CASSMTGGRNTIYF. Drawing the rest from reference TRBV7-8 and TRBJ1-3, the complete variable domain is GAGVSQSPRYKVAKRGQDVALRCDPISGHVSLFWYQQALGQGPEFLTYFQNEAQLDKSGLPSDRFFAERPEGSVSTLKIQRTQQEDSAVYLCASSMTGGRNTIYFGEGSWLTVV.

Many counts were recorded for this clonotype. The chain links TRBV7-2 to TRBJ1-6; D gene unclear. The CDR3 length is 15 residues. Looked up from germline, CDR1 is SGHTA and CDR2 is FQGNSA. V lost 5 bases and J 4 bases, leaving 12 bases between the germline ends. CDR3 DNA: TGTGCCAGCAGCGAACGGACGGGATATAATTCACCCCTCCACTTT. Its translation is CASSERTGYNSPLHF.

This clonotype was picked up a small number of times. The genes are TRBV11-2 and TRBJ2-7, with D possibly TRBD2 on 8 matching bases. In germline, CDR1 is SGHAT, CDR2 FQNNGV. CDR3 length: 13 residues. V dropped 7 bases and J dropped 9 bases, with 19 bases sitting between them. Here the CDR3 DNA reads TGTGCCAGCACCGAACTAGCGGACAGGCCGCAGTACTTC. This translates into CASTELADRPQYF.

The chain couples TRBV19 to TRBJ1-1, with 8 bases fitting TRBD1. V shed 1 base, J shed 5 bases, and the junction held 3 bases outside the gene matches. CDR3 length: 14 amino acids. The germline V gene encodes CDR1 LNHDA and CDR2 SQIVND (reference sequence). The DNA for the CDR3 is TGTGCCAGTAGTATAGGCAGGGGGCGAACTGAAGCTTTCTTT. Translating gives CASSIGRGRTEAFF.

The chain employs TRBV10-1 and TRBJ2-5; 9 bases map to TRBD1. The V and J ends lost 6 bases and 4 bases, in that order; junction bases with no gene match: 3. The V gene's germline CDR1 is WNHNN and CDR2 SYGVQD (reference sequence). CDR3 length: 13 residues. CDR3 loop: CASSSQGAETQYF. The CDR3 DNA reads as TGCGCCAGCAGCTCACAGGGGGCAGAGACCCAGTACTTC.

The genes are TRBV7-4 and TRBJ2-2; D is possibly TRBD2 (5 bases). Trimming stripped 5 bases from V and 0 bases from J, with 13 bases between. The germline V gene encodes CDR1 SGHVT and CDR2 SQSDAQ. CDR3 size: 16 residues. CDR3 nucleotide sequence: TGTGCCAGCAGCGCCCAAGCGGCTACGAACACCGGGGAGCTGTTTTTT. It is translated as CASSAQAATNTGELFF.

This clonotype has just a few counts. The chain employs TRBV5-6 and TRBJ2-5; 12 nucleotides align to TRBD2. CDR1 is SGHDT, CDR2 YYEEEE, per germline. CDR3 size: 16 residues. The V gene end was trimmed by 0 bases and the J gene end by 4 bases; junction bases not matched to a gene: 4. The CDR3 protein is CASSLGPTSGRETQYF. The CDR3 region has the DNA TGTGCCAGCAGCTTGGGACCGACTAGCGGGAGAGAGACCCAGTACTTC.

The rearrangement joins TRBV27 to TRBJ1-1; D is uncertain. The germline V gene has CDR1 MNHEY and CDR2 SMNVEV (reference sequence). CDR3 length: 14 residues. Deletions cut 6 bases from V and 4 bases from J, with 15 bases between. This chain's CDR3 is CASSPFAVITEAFF. The CDR3 nucleotides are TGTGCCAGCAGCCCTTTCGCGGTAATCACTGAAGCTTTCTTT.

This clonotype has at least ten counts. The chain combines TRBV7-2 with TRBJ1-1; the D is unclear. Trimming removed 2 bases at V and 11 bases at J, with 12 bases between. Germline CDR1 and CDR2: SGHTA and FQGNSA. This CDR3 spans 12 amino acids. The CDR3 loop is CASSLNQREAFF. The CDR3 coding sequence is TGTGCCAGCAGCTTAAATCAGCGGGAGGCTTTCTTT.

DNA for the CDR3: TGTGCCAGCAGTTATAAAGGACTCGGAATGTCTGGGGCCAACGTCCTGACTTTC. Its protein product is CASSYKGLGMSGANVLTF. The rearrangement uses TRBV6-5 and TRBJ2-6; a weak D match, TRBD2 (5 bases). Germline V gene sequence: CDR1 MNHEY, CDR2 SVGAGI. The CDR3 consists of 18 residues. V dropped 3 bases and J dropped 1 base, with 16 bases sitting between them.

The sample holds many counts of this clonotype. This chain joins TRBV10-3 and TRBJ1-5; a weak D match, TRBD1 (5 bases). From germline, CDR1 is ENHRY and CDR2 SYGVKD. This CDR3 is 15 amino acids long. V dropped 3 bases and J dropped 1 base, with 10 bases sitting between them. In nucleotides, the CDR3 is TGTGCCATCAGTGAAGGGCAGGGAAGCAATCAGCCCCAGCATTTT. This codes for CAISEGQGSNQPQHF.

A few counts support this clonotype. The V and J genes are TRBV7-9 and TRBJ2-7; 12 bases map to TRBD2. This CDR3 is 15 amino acids long. Germline-derived CDR1 and CDR2 are SEHNR and FQNEAQ (reference sequence). J lost 0 bases, V lost 3 bases, and 0 bases had no gene match. The chain's CDR3 is CASSLTSGGSYEQYF. The CDR3 coding sequence is TGTGCCAGCAGCTTGACTAGCGGGGGCTCCTACGAGCAGTACTTC.

This clonotype was seen just once. V is TRBV20-1 and J is TRBJ2-7; D is ambiguous. This CDR3 has 15 amino acids. The V end was cut by 4 bases, the J end by 4 bases, with 20 bases between. Germline loops: CDR1 DFQATT, CDR2 SNEGSKA (reference sequence). The CDR3 loop reads CSATNSHHPVYEQYF. The CDR3 DNA follows: TGCAGTGCTACCAATAGCCATCACCCAGTTTACGAGCAGTACTTC.

This clonotype was counted ten times or more. The chain is built from TRBV28 and TRBJ2-5, with D possibly TRBD1 on 6 matching bases. V was clipped by 6 bases and J by 1 base, with 21 bases between them. The CDR3 spans 17 residues. Germline loops: CDR1 MDHEN, CDR2 SYDVKM. This CDR3 reads CASSTIQGSRPQETQYF. CDR3 sequence (DNA): TGTGCCAGCAGCACTATCCAGGGGTCGCGCCCCCAAGAGACCCAGTACTTC.

In this sample, this clonotype turned up a few times. The genes are TRBV10-3 and TRBJ2-7, with TRBD2 as a possible D gene (5 bases). Germline V gene sequence: CDR1 ENHRY, CDR2 SYGVKD. The CDR3 spans 14 residues. The V end was cut by 0 bases, the J end by 2 bases, with 8 bases between. CDR3 loop: CAISESGVTYEQYF. As DNA, the CDR3 is TGTGCCATCAGTGAGTCGGGAGTGACCTACGAGCAGTACTTC.

CDR3 region: CASSKLANTGELFF. In DNA form, the CDR3 reads TGTGCCAGCAGCAAGCTAGCAAACACCGGGGAGCTGTTTTTT. The chain combines TRBV7-6 with TRBJ2-2; D perhaps matches TRBD2 (5 bases). Germline-derived CDR1 and CDR2 are SGHVS and FNYEAQ. This CDR3 region has 14 residues. Trimming took 5 bases from V and 2 from J, leaving 9 bases between them.

The gene calls are TRBV6-1 and TRBJ2-2; D unresolved. V dropped 5 bases and J dropped 7 bases, with 11 bases sitting between them. Germline-derived CDR1 and CDR2 are MNHNS and SASEGT. This CDR3 has 13 residues. CDR3 nucleotide sequence: TGTGCCAGCAGTTCCCTCTCCGGCGGGGAGCTGTTTTTT. This gives the protein CASSSLSGGELFF.

This clonotype was picked up a small number of times. The chain joins TRBV12-3 or TRBV12-4 to TRBJ2-6; TRBD1 might be the D (5 bases). The germline V and J ends were trimmed by 7 bases and 3 bases, with 13 bases remaining between them. The CDR3 runs to 15 residues. The CDR3 loop is CASTPSGFGANVLTF. The CDR3 DNA sequence: TGTGCCAGCACTCCCTCAGGGTTTGGGGCCAACGTCCTGACTTTC.

The sample holds many counts of this clonotype. The gene calls are TRBV7-9 and TRBJ1-1; unclear D gene. Per the germline V gene, CDR1 is SEHNR and CDR2 is FQNEAQ (reference sequence). V lost 3 bases and J 4 bases, leaving 9 bases between the germline ends. The CDR3 contains 13 residues. The CDR3 DNA is TGTGCCAGCAGCTTCCAAGTTTTCACTGAAGCTTTCTTT. Translating it yields CASSFQVFTEAFF.

The rearrangement links TRBV9 to TRBJ2-3; no definite D call. The CDR3 extends over 14 amino acids. The germline V gene encodes CDR1 SGDLS and CDR2 YYNGEE. Trimming removed 4 bases from V and 6 bases from J, with 15 bases in between. The CDR3 nucleotides are TGTGCCAGCAGCCCTCGGGCCCCGAAGGATACGCAGTATTTT. This encodes CASSPRAPKDTQYF.

In its sample, this clonotype was seen a few times. This chain connects TRBV18 to TRBJ2-1; maybe TRBD1 (6 bases). This CDR3 spans 14 amino acids. Germline V gives CDR1 KGHSH, CDR2 LQKENI. Deletions cut 4 bases from V and 3 bases from J, with 10 bases between. The CDR3 region is CASSRDRIYNEQFF. The CDR3, as DNA: TGTGCCAGCTCACGAGACAGGATCTACAATGAGCAGTTCTTC. The whole variable domain, filled in from reference TRBV18 and TRBJ2-1, reads NAGVMQNPRHLVRRRGQEARLRCSPMKGHSHVYWYRQLPEEGLKFMVYLQKENIIDESGMPKERFSAEFPKEGPSILRIQQVVRGDSAAYFCASSRDRIYNEQFFGPGTRLTVL.

The chain links TRBV4-1 to TRBJ1-5; TRBD1 aligns across 8 bases. This CDR3 has 19 amino acids. V dropped 5 bases and J dropped 0; count of bases not matched to a gene: 15. The germline CDR1 and CDR2 sequences are MGHRA and YSYEKL. The CDR3 DNA follows: TGCGCCAGCAGCTTACCTCCCGGGACAGGTAGACTTAGCAATCAGCCCCAGCATTTT. Protein product: CASSLPPGTGRLSNQPQHF.

This clonotype was seen many times. This rearrangement joins TRBV6-2 or TRBV6-3 to TRBJ2-1, with D possibly being TRBD2 (5 bases). V was shortened by 1 base and J by 8 bases, with 9 bases between the two germline ends. The CDR3 runs to 13 residues. Germline-derived CDR1 and CDR2 are MNHEY and SVGEGT. CDR3 nucleotides: TGTGCCAGCAGTTACTGGGAGTTTGATGAGCAGTTCTTC. It yields the protein CASSYWEFDEQFF.

This clonotype was counted many times. The rearrangement uses TRBV11-3 and TRBJ2-7, with 9 bases matching TRBD2. V was clipped by 2 bases and J by 6 bases; unmatched bases: 20. The germline V gene encodes CDR1 SGHNT and CDR2 YENEEA. The CDR3 extends over 19 amino acids. CDR3 nucleotides: TGTGCCAGCAGCTTACTCCCGGGACTAGCTCAAGAGGGATTCGGCGAGCAGTACTTC. Protein product: CASSLLPGLAQEGFGEQYF.

The genes are TRBV5-1 and TRBJ2-7, with 8 nucleotides matching TRBD1. The CDR3 is made up of 12 amino acids. Germline V gives CDR1 SGHRS, CDR2 YFSETQ. Trimming removed 6 bases from V and 4 bases from J; junction bases left unmatched: 3. In nucleotides, the CDR3 is TGCGCCAGCACGGACAGGGAATACGAGCAGTACTTC. Encoded protein: CASTDREYEQYF.

This chain links TRBV5-5 with TRBJ2-7; 7 nucleotides agree with TRBD2. The V and J ends lost 2 bases and 0 bases, in that order; junction bases with no gene match: 5. Germline V gene sequence: CDR1 SGHKS, CDR2 YYEKEE (reference sequence). There are 15 residues in the CDR3. Here the CDR3 reads CASSFGTTISYEQYF. CDR3 bases: TGTGCCAGCAGCTTCGGGACTACCATCTCCTACGAGCAGTACTTC.

This clonotype was found many times. This chain connects TRBV6-6 to TRBJ1-2; D uncertain. Between the trimmed V and J ends, which lost 2 bases and 4 bases, there was a span of 20 bases. The CDR3 is 17 amino acids. Germline V gives CDR1 MNHNY, CDR2 SVGAGI (reference sequence). DNA of the CDR3: TGTGCCAGCAGTTACCGGCGGACGTTAAAAGGCCTCTATGGCTACACCTTC. It specifies CASSYRRTLKGLYGYTF.

The V and J genes are TRBV27 and TRBJ2-1; no reliable D call. This CDR3 is 12 amino acids long. Germline V gives CDR1 MNHEY, CDR2 SMNVEV (reference sequence). The V end was cut by 3 bases, the J end by 8 bases, with 8 bases between. CDR3 residues: CASSFFGYEQFF. Written as DNA, the CDR3 is TGTGCCAGCAGTTTTTTTGGCTATGAGCAGTTCTTC.

The chain uses TRBV7-9 and TRBJ2-5; D is unresolved. Germline CDR1 and CDR2: SEHNR and FQNEAQ (reference sequence). The CDR3 spans 9 residues. With 7 bases removed from V and 5 bases from J, the gap between germline ends came to 2 bases. CDR3 bases: TGTGCCAGCAAGGAGACCCAGTACTTC. Its translation is CASKETQYF.